Presented here are 31 T cell receptor beta chains from one specimen sequenced in a study of blood T cell repertoires in COVID-19. Produced via immunoSEQ multiplex PCR; TCRdb's table is partial and in-frame only. The data hold about 140,000 clones, with approximately 84% observed a single time. Sequencing was performed on PBMCs or T cells enriched from blood (not recorded which). These receptors all come from a woman aged 45-65 years with acute COVID-19.

This clone has more than one count but fewer than ten. This chain uses TRBV2 with TRBJ2-5; 10 bases fit TRBD2. This CDR3 is 16 amino acids long. The germline CDR1 and CDR2 sequences are SNHLY and FYNNEI. The trim removed 7 bases at V and 5 bases at J, leaving 13 bases unmatched. The CDR3 region is CASTDGVAGGGETQYF. The CDR3 DNA follows: TGTGCCAGCACTGACGGGGTAGCGGGAGGTGGGGAGACCCAGTACTTC.

The V gene is TRBV5-8, the J gene TRBJ1-2, with D perhaps matching TRBD1 (6 bases). Trimming left V 7 bases short and J 7 bases short, with 11 bases between. The CDR3 consists of 11 residues. CDR1 and CDR2 from the germline V gene are SGHTS and YDEGEE. Here the CDR3 reads CASRGGVGYTF. The CDR3 DNA sequence: TGTGCCAGCCGAGGGGGAGTTGGCTACACCTTC.

This clone was seen a single time. The rearrangement joins TRBV21-1 to TRBJ1-2; TRBD1, as called in the table, went unchecked against the DNA. TRBV21-1 is shown as a pseudogene. The CDR3 runs 13 residues. The CDR3 loop is CASPGGADYGYTF. The CDR3, as DNA: TGTGCCAGCCCAGGGGGCGCAGACTATGGCTACACCTTC.

The chain is built from TRBV20-1 and TRBJ1-1, with 7 bases fitting TRBD1. This CDR3 comprises 10 residues. V lost 3 bases, J lost 11 bases, and 3 bases stayed unmatched. Germline lookup yields CDR1 DFQATT and CDR2 SNEGSKA (reference sequence). Here the CDR3 DNA reads TGCAGTGCTAGCAGGGGGATGGCTTTCTTT. This gives the protein CSASRGMAFF.

The chain has TRBV15 and TRBJ2-1; TRBD2 matches 10 bases. The V segment lost 8 bases and the J segment 5 bases; nucleotides outside the gene matches: 9. The CDR3 is 15 residues long. The germline V gene encodes CDR1 LNHNV and CDR2 YYDKDF (reference sequence). The CDR3 is CATGEREGDHNEQFF. CDR3 sequence (DNA): TGTGCCACCGGGGAGCGGGAGGGGGACCACAATGAGCAGTTCTTC.

This chain uses TRBV7-2 with TRBJ1-2, with TRBD1 matching 8 bases. V shed 5 bases and J 7 bases; nucleotides not matched to a gene: 9. CDR1 is SGHTA and CDR2 is FQGNSA in the germline V gene. This CDR3 is 14 amino acids long. The CDR3 sequence is CASSAPGQGLGYTF. The CDR3 bases are TGTGCCAGCAGCGCGCCAGGACAGGGTCTTGGCTACACCTTC.

This chain joins TRBV24-1 and TRBJ1-1; 7 bases line up with TRBD1. Per germline, CDR1 KGHDR and CDR2 SFDVKD. Trimming removed 4 bases from V and 13 bases from J; junction bases left unmatched: 11. The CDR3 runs to 13 residues. The CDR3 loop reads CATSDRQGLKVFF. CDR3 sequence (DNA): TGTGCCACCAGTGACCGACAGGGATTAAAAGTTTTCTTT.

This chain connects TRBV5-4 to TRBJ1-6, with D possibly being TRBD1 (6 bases). CDR3 size: 14 residues. The germline V and J ends were trimmed by 3 bases and 6 bases, with 10 bases remaining between them. The germline V gene encodes CDR1 SGHNT and CDR2 YYREEE (reference sequence). In DNA form, the CDR3 reads TGTGCCAGCAGCTGGGACATAGTTAATTCACCCCTCCACTTT. Its translation: CASSWDIVNSPLHF.

This chain joins TRBV7-3 and TRBJ2-7; D not certain. V lost 2 bases, J lost 6 bases, and 14 bases lay in between. The germline V gene encodes CDR1 SGHTA and CDR2 FQGTGA. The CDR3 consists of 14 residues. The CDR3 loop is CASSLGSPPAEQYF. The DNA for the CDR3 is TGTGCCAGCAGCTTAGGTAGCCCCCCGGCCGAGCAGTACTTC.

The sample holds one count of this clone. The chain has TRBV5-1 and TRBJ1-6; 8 nucleotides line up with TRBD1. V shed 5 bases and J 7 bases; nucleotides not matched to a gene: 5. The CDR3 runs to 14 residues. Germline V gene sequence: CDR1 SGHRS, CDR2 YFSETQ. In nucleotides, the CDR3 is TGCGCCAGCAGATCAGGACAGGGAAATTCACCCCTCCACTTT. Amino acids: CASRSGQGNSPLHF.

The chain combines TRBV6-5 with TRBJ1-2; possibly TRBD1 for D (6 bases). This CDR3 is 14 amino acids long. Looked up from germline, CDR1 is MNHEY and CDR2 is SVGAGI. Trimming removed 8 bases from V and 4 bases from J, with 17 bases in between. As DNA, the CDR3 is TGTGCCAGCCGATCTCACAGGGTTCCCTATGGCTACACCTTC. This encodes CASRSHRVPYGYTF.

This clone was seen a handful of times. CDR3 loop: CASSQDMGPNPGESPLHF. Written as DNA, the CDR3 is TGCGCCAGCAGCCAAGATATGGGACCAAACCCAGGGGAGTCACCCCTCCACTTT. The gene calls are TRBV4-1 and TRBJ1-6, with a possible D match to TRBD1 (6 bases). Trimming shortened V by 0 bases and J by 10 bases, and 22 bases separated the two germline ends. The germline CDR1 and CDR2 sequences are MGHRA and YSYEKL. The CDR3 is made up of 18 amino acids.

This chain uses TRBV24-1 with TRBJ1-2; tentatively, D is TRBD1 (5 bases). Germline CDR1 is KGHDR and CDR2 is SFDVKD. This CDR3 is built from 14 residues. Trimming took 6 bases from V and 1 from J, leaving 11 bases between them. Here the CDR3 DNA reads TGTGCCACCAGTCCCCAGGGTTATAACTATGGCTACACCTTC. This encodes CATSPQGYNYGYTF.

The J gene is TRBJ2-3, the V gene TRBV7-2; 7 nucleotides line up with TRBD2. Germline V gene lookup returns CDR1 SGHTA and CDR2 FQGNSA. This CDR3 has 14 residues. The V gene end was trimmed by 3 bases and the J gene end by 2 bases; junction bases not matched to a gene: 2. The CDR3, as DNA: TGTGCCAGCAGCTTGGCGGGGGTCACAGATACGCAGTATTTT. It is translated as CASSLAGVTDTQYF.

This chain connects TRBV7-3 to TRBJ2-5, with D possibly TRBD2 on 6 matching bases. The CDR3 contains 15 residues. Trimming took 1 base from V and 4 from J, leaving 13 bases between them. The germline gives CDR1 SGHTA, CDR2 FQGTGA. CDR3 bases: TGTGCCAGCAGCTTAAGCAGGGAGGATGGAGAGACCCAGTACTTC. Translated: CASSLSREDGETQYF.

This CDR3 is CASKSYSATNEKLFF. For the CDR3, the DNA is TGTGCCAGCAAGTCCTACTCTGCAACTAATGAAAAACTGTTTTTT. The chain links TRBV2 to TRBJ1-4; D remains ambiguous. The germline CDR1 and CDR2 sequences are SNHLY and FYNNEI. CDR3 length: 15 amino acids. Trimming cost V 7 bases and J 0 bases, with 12 bases left between them.

The rearrangement joins TRBV30 to TRBJ1-2; 7 bases line up with TRBD1. V lost 1 base to trimming and J lost 4 bases; unmatched junction nucleotides: 0. Germline V lookup: CDR1 GTSNPN, CDR2 SVGIG (reference sequence). The CDR3 loop spans 12 amino acids. Here the CDR3 reads CAWSGDSYGYTF. CDR3 nucleotide sequence: TGTGCCTGGAGTGGGGACAGCTATGGCTACACCTTC.

The chain uses TRBV11-2 and TRBJ2-2; TRBD2 matches 8 bases. The CDR3 consists of 15 residues. Per germline, CDR1 SGHAT and CDR2 FQNNGV. J gave up 7 bases and V 5 bases, and 9 bases lay outside the gene matches. CDR3 in amino acids: CASSVTSGGGGELFF. DNA for the CDR3: TGTGCCAGCAGCGTTACTAGCGGTGGGGGCGGGGAGCTGTTTTTT. Full variable domain (remainder filled in from reference TRBV11-2 and TRBJ2-2): EAGVAQSPRYKIIEKRQSVAFWCNPISGHATLYWYQQILGQGPKLLIQFQNNGVVDDSQLPKDRFSAERLKGVDSTLKIQPAKLEDSAVYLCASSVTSGGGGELFFGEGSRLTVL.

This clone has a count of ten or more. This chain joins TRBV19 and TRBJ2-5, with D possibly being TRBD1 (5 bases). Trimming took off 0 bases at V and 5 bases at J, with 10 bases between the two ends. Germline CDR1 LNHDA, CDR2 SQIVND (reference sequence). The CDR3 runs to 14 residues. The CDR3 here is CASSIDQGRETQYF. CDR3 coding DNA: TGTGCCAGTAGTATAGATCAGGGAAGGGAGACCCAGTACTTC.

The J gene is TRBJ2-2, the V gene TRBV5-1, with D possibly matching TRBD1 (5 bases). Trimming pared 1 base from V and 1 base from J, leaving 14 bases between. This CDR3 spans 17 amino acids. The germline V gene encodes CDR1 SGHRS and CDR2 YFSETQ. CDR3 sequence reads: CASSLRVQGKNTGELFF. DNA for the CDR3: TGCGCCAGCAGCTTGAGGGTCCAGGGTAAGAACACCGGGGAGCTGTTTTTT.

V gene TRBV5-1 combines with J gene TRBJ2-3, with TRBD1 matching over 9 bases. Germline trimming cut 3 bases from V and 4 bases from J; bases unmatched to any gene: 6. Germline CDR1 and CDR2: SGHRS and YFSETQ. The CDR3 consists of 15 residues. For the CDR3, the DNA is TGCGCCAGCAGCTCCGGACAGGGGAAGGCAGATACGCAGTATTTT. Protein product: CASSSGQGKADTQYF. Full variable domain (missing parts from reference TRBV5-1 and TRBJ2-3): KAGVTQTPRYLIKTRGQQVTLSCSPISGHRSVSWYQQTPGQGLQFLFEYFSETQRNKGNFPGRFSGRQFSNSRSEMNVSTLELGDSALYLCASSSGQGKADTQYFGPGTRLTVL.

J is TRBJ1-1 and V is TRBV19, with D perhaps matching TRBD1 (6 bases). This CDR3 is built from 13 residues. From germline, CDR1 is LNHDA and CDR2 SQIVND (reference sequence). V lost 8 bases, J lost 2 bases, and 12 bases lay in between. CDR3 bases: TGTGCCAGTGCGGAGACAGGCAACACTGAAGCTTTCTTT. Translating it yields CASAETGNTEAFF.

The chain couples TRBV24-1 to TRBJ2-5; D perhaps matches TRBD2 (5 bases). V was cut by 4 bases and J by 7 bases, with 18 bases left in between. The CDR3 loop spans 15 amino acids. The germline V gene has CDR1 KGHDR and CDR2 SFDVKD. The chain's CDR3 is CATSDPRTRSGTQYF. The CDR3 DNA reads TGTGCCACCAGTGACCCCCGGACGCGGAGCGGGACCCAGTACTTC.

The chain uses TRBV12-3 or TRBV12-4 and TRBJ2-3; the D gene is possibly TRBD2 (6 bases). Trimming stripped 4 bases from V and 2 bases from J, with 7 bases between. This CDR3 comprises 13 residues. CDR3: CASSWRVTDTQYF. CDR3 coding DNA: TGTGCCAGCAGTTGGAGGGTCACAGATACGCAGTATTTT.

The rearrangement uses TRBV30 and TRBJ2-7; no definite D call. This CDR3 comprises 11 residues. Germline CDR1 GTSNPN, CDR2 SVGIG (reference sequence). Trimming removed 0 bases at V and 6 bases at J, with 6 bases between. DNA for the CDR3: TGTGCCTGGAGTGTATTAGTCGAGCAGTACTTC. This codes for CAWSVLVEQYF.

The chain has TRBV25-1 and TRBJ2-3; D possibly corresponds to TRBD1 (5 bases). V was pared by 4 bases and J by 3 bases, with 11 bases between. Germline assignment: CDR1 MGHDK and CDR2 SYGVNS. The CDR3 is 14 amino acids. CDR3 loop: CASSGPRETDTQYF. As DNA, the CDR3 is TGTGCCAGCAGTGGCCCCAGGGAAACAGATACGCAGTATTTT.

This clone was counted a single time. The chain uses TRBV5-1 and TRBJ2-3; 8 nucleotides line up with TRBD2. The CDR3 contains 13 residues. The ends lost 5 bases at V and 6 bases at J; junction bases unmatched: 5. Germline V gene lookup returns CDR1 SGHRS and CDR2 YFSETQ. The CDR3 DNA reads as TGCGCCAGCAGAGCGGGAGTGGGGGATACGCAGTATTTT. It specifies CASRAGVGDTQYF. Based on the CDR3 plus reference TRBV5-1 and TRBJ2-3, the full variable domain is KAGVTQTPRYLIKTRGQQVTLSCSPISGHRSVSWYQQTPGQGLQFLFEYFSETQRNKGNFPGRFSGRQFSNSRSEMNVSTLELGDSALYLCASRAGVGDTQYFGPGTRLTVL.

The chain has TRBV5-1 and TRBJ2-5; 11 bases agree with TRBD1. The CDR3 covers 16 residues. CDR1 and CDR2 (germline): SGHRS, YFSETQ. J gave up 1 base and V 4 bases, and 6 bases lay outside the gene matches. CDR3 sequence (DNA): TGCGCCAGCAGCAGAGGGACAGGGGGTTCCCAAGAGACCCAGTACTTC. As protein: CASSRGTGGSQETQYF.

In its sample, this clone was seen once. The chain is built from TRBV4-3 and TRBJ1-2, with 7 bases aligning to TRBD1. The CDR3 is 14 amino acids. Germline V gene lookup returns CDR1 LGHNA and CDR2 YSLEER. The V segment lost 3 bases and the J segment 7 bases; nucleotides outside the gene matches: 8. CDR3 bases: TGCGCCAGCAGCCAGAGCCAGGGGGTAGGTGGCTACACCTTC. This translates into CASSQSQGVGGYTF.

The V call is TRBV6-2 or TRBV6-3, the J call TRBJ2-7; 10 bases are a match to TRBD2. From germline, CDR1 is MNHEY and CDR2 SVGEGT. The CDR3 totals 15 residues. With 3 bases clipped from V and 3 bases from J, the junction kept 5 bases outside the gene matches. The CDR3 nucleotides read TGTGCCAGCAGTTATCTAGCGGGAGAACTCTACGAGCAGTACTTC. Its translation: CASSYLAGELYEQYF.

This clone has a handful of counts. The gene calls are TRBV3-1 (or the pseudogene TRBV3-2) and TRBJ2-1, with TRBD2 matching over 11 bases. This CDR3 has 15 amino acids. In germline, CDR1 is LGHDT, CDR2 YNNKEL (reference sequence). With V trimmed by 2 bases and J by 7 bases, 4 bases remained unmatched. The CDR3 loop is CASSQLAGGGNEQFF. The CDR3 coding sequence is TGTGCCAGCAGCCAACTAGCGGGGGGAGGGAATGAGCAGTTCTTC.